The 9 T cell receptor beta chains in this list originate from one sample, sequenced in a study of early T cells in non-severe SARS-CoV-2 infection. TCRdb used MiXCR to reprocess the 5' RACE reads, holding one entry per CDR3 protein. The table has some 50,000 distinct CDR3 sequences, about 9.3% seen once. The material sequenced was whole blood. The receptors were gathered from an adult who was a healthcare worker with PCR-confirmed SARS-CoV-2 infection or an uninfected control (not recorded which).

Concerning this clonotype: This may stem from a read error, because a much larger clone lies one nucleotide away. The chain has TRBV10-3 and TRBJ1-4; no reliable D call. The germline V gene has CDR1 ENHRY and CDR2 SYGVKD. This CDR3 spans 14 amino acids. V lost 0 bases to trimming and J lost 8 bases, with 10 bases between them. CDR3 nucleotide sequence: TGTGCCATCAGTGAGTCCCTGGTCGGGGAAAAACTGTTTTTT. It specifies CAISESLVGEKLFF.

The chain's CDR3 is CASSLESPGQTYEQYF. In DNA form, the CDR3 reads TGCGCCAGCAGCTTGGAAAGCCCGGGACAGACCTACGAGCAGTACTTC. The V and J genes are TRBV5-1 and TRBJ2-7, with TRBD1 matching over 7 bases. J gave up 2 bases and V 0 bases, and 8 bases lay outside the gene matches. This CDR3 region has 16 residues. In germline, CDR1 is SGHRS, CDR2 YFSETQ.

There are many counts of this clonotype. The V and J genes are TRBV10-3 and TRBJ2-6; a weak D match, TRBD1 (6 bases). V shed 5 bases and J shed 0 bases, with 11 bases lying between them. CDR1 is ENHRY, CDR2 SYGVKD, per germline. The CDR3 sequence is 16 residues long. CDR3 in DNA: TGTGCCATCAGTCGACAGGAAAGCTCTGGGGCCAACGTCCTGACTTTC. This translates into CAISRQESSGANVLTF.

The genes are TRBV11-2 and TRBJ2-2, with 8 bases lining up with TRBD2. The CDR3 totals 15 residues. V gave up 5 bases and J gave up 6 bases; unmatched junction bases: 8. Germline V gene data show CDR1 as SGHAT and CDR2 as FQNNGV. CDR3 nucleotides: TGTGCCAGCAGCCTCGGGGGGGCCCTCGCCGGGGAGCTGTTTTTT. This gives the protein CASSLGGALAGELFF.

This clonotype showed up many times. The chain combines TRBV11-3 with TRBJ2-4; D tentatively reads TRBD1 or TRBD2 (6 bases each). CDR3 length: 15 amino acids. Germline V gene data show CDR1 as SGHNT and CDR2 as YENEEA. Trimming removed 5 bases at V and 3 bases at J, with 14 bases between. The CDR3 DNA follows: TGTGCCAGCAGCCGAGGAGGAGGGGGCAAAAACATTCAGTACTTC. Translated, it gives CASSRGGGGKNIQYF. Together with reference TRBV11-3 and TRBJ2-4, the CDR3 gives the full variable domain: EAGVVQSPRYKIIEKKQPVAFWCNPISGHNTLYWYLQNLGQGPELLIRYENEEAVDDSQLPKDRFSAERLKGVDSTLKIQPAELGDSAVYLCASSRGGGGKNIQYFGAGTRLSVL.

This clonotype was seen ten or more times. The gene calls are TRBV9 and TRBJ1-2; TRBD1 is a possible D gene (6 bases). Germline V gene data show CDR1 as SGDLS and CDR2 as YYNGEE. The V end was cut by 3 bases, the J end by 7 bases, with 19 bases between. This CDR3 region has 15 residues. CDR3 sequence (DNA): TGTGCCAGCAGCGCTGCCGGGACTTCGACAGGTGGCTACACCTTC. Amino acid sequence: CASSAAGTSTGGYTF.

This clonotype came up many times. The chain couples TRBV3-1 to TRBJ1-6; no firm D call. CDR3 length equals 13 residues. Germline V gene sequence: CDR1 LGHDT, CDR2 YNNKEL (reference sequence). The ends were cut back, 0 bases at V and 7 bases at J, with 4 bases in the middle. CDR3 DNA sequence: TGTGCCAGCAGCCAAGATCGGAATTCACCCCTCCACTTT. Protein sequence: CASSQDRNSPLHF.

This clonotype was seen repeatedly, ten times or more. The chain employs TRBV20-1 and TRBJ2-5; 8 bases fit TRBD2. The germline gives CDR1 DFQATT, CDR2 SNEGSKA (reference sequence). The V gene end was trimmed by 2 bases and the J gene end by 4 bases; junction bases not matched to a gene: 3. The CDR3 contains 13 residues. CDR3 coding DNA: TGCAGTGCTAGAAGCGGGAGAGGAGAGACCCAGTACTTC. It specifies CSARSGRGETQYF.

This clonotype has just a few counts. This chain's CDR3 is CASSPGLAGVVGEQFF. DNA for the CDR3: TGTGCCAGCAGCCCCGGACTAGCGGGAGTAGTGGGGGAGCAGTTCTTC. The rearrangement joins TRBV6-2 or TRBV6-3 to TRBJ2-1, with 13 nucleotides matching TRBD2. Germline-derived CDR1 and CDR2 are MNHEY and SVGEGT. V dropped 6 bases and J dropped 10; count of bases not matched to a gene: 12. This CDR3 has 16 amino acids.